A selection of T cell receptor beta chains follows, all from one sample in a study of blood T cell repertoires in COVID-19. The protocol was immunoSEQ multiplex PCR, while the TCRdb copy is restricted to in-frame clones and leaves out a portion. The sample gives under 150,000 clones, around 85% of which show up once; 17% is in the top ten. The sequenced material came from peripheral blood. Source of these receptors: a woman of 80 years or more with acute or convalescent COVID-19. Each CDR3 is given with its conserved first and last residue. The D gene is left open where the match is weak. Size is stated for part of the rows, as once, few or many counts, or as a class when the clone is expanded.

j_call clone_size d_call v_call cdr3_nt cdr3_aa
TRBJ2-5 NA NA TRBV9 TGTGCCAGCAGCCGACGACAGAAAGAGACCCAGTACTTC CASSRRQKETQYF
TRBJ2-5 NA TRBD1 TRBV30 TGTGCCTGGAGTGTACTTGTAGGGACAGGGCAAGAGACCCAGTACTTC CAWSVLVGTGQETQYF
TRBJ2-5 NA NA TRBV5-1 TGCGCCAGCAGTGGGCGGGGGACACAAGAGACCCAGTACTTC CASSGRGTQETQYF
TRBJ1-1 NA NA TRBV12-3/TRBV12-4 TGTGCCAGCAGTTTAGGCAGGGACACTGAAGCTTTCTTT CASSLGRDTEAFF
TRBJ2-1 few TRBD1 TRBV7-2 TGTGCCAGCAGCTTAGCGCAGGGGGCCCACAATGAGCAGTTCTTC CASSLAQGAHNEQFF
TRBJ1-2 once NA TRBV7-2 TGTGCCAGCAGCCCGGGGGTCGGCAGGGCGATGGCTGGCTACACCTTC CASSPGVGRAMAGYTF
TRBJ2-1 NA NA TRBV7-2 TGTGCCAGCAGTCACGACAGGTTGAGCTCCTACAATGAGCAGTTCTTC CASSHDRLSSYNEQFF
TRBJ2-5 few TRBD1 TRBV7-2 TGTGCCAGCAGCTTAGCCAGGACAGGGAAGGAGACCCAGTACTTC CASSLARTGKETQYF
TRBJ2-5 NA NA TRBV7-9 TGTGCCAGCAGCTTAAGGGGGCGGGGCCAAGAGACCCAGTACTTC CASSLRGRGQETQYF
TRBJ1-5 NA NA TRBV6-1 TGTGCCAGCAGTGAGGGCAGGGGTTTGAATCAGCCCCAGCATTTT CASSEGRGLNQPQHF
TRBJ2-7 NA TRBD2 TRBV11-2 TGTGCCAGCAGGACACACGGGGGGGCAAAATACGAGCAGTACTTC CASRTHGGAKYEQYF
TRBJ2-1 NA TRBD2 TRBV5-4 TGTGCCAGCAGCAAGGGACTAGCGGGGGCCTCCTACAATGAGCAGTTCTTC CASSKGLAGASYNEQFF
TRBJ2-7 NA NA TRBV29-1 TGCAGCGGACGGGTGAGCTCCTACGAGCAGTACTTC CSGRVSSYEQYF
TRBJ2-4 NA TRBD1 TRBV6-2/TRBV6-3 TGTGCCAGCAGTTGGCCGGGACAGATCGCTGAACTCAAAAACATTCAGTACTTC CASSWPGQIAELKNIQYF
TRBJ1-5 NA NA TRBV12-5 TGTGCTAGTGGTTCCGCTTTTCGGCAGCCCCAGCATTTT CASGSAFRQPQHF
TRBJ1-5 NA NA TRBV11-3 TGTGCGCCCCGGGCCGGGAGCGCCAATCAGCCCCAGCATTTT CAPRAGSANQPQHF
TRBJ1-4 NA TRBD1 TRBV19 TGTGCCAGTAGTACCGAACAGGGGGCCAATGAAAAACTGTTTTTT CASSTEQGANEKLFF
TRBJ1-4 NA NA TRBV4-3 TGCGCCAGCAGCCAAGATAGGGGGGGCGGGACACTAAATGAAAAACTGTTTTTT CASSQDRGGGTLNEKLFF
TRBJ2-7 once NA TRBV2 TGTGCCAGCAGTGAAAGGGGGACACTTTCCTACGAGCAGTACTTC CASSERGTLSYEQYF
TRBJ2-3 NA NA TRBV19 TGTGCCAGTAGGTCTGCAGATACGCAGTATTTT CASRSADTQYF
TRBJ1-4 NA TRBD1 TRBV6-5 TGTGCCAGCAGTTCCACAGGGGACCCAACTAATGAAAAACTGTTTTTT CASSSTGDPTNEKLFF
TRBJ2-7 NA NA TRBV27 TGTGCCAGCAGGCGGCGCAGGGATTCCTACGAGCAGTACTTC CASRRRRDSYEQYF
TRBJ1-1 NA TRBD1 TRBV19 TGTGCCAGTAGTATAGATTTGGAACAGGGGGCCCCACTGGGAGCTTTCTTT CASSIDLEQGAPLGAFF
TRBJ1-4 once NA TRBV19 TGTGCCAGTACCAGAAACAACAGGGTGCTGAATGAAAAACTGTTTTTT CASTRNNRVLNEKLFF
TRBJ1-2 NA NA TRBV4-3 TGCGCCAGCAGCCCCGGGACTGCCGAGGGTGGCTACACCTTC CASSPGTAEGGYTF
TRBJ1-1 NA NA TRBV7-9 TGTGCCAGCAGTTTGTACAGTATGAACACTGAAGCTTTCTTT CASSLYSMNTEAFF
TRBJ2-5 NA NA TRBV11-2 TGTGCCAGCAGTTTAGTGGCGGAGGGACAAGAGACCCAGTACTTC CASSLVAEGQETQYF
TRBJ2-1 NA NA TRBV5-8 TGTGCCAGCAGCTTGGGACAGGTCTCTGACAATGAGCAGTTCTTC CASSLGQVSDNEQFF
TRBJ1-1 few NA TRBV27 TGTGCCAGCAGTTCGCATACAGGGTCCAAGAACACTGAAGCTTTCTTT CASSSHTGSKNTEAFF
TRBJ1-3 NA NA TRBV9 TGTGCCAGCAGCCCAGATTGGGGAAACACCATATATTTT CASSPDWGNTIYF
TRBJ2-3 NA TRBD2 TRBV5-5 TGTGCCAGCAGCAGGGGAGTACTCGCTAGCGGGAGGCCGGGAGATACGCAGTATTTT CASSRGVLASGRPGDTQYF
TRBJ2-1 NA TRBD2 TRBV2 TGTGCCAGCAGTTATTTAGCGGGAGGCCCCTCAGGGGGGCAGTTCTTC CASSYLAGGPSGGQFF
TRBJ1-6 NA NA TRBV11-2 TGTGCCAGCAGCTTAGAGTACTGGGAGGTGGGTTCACCCCTCCACTTT CASSLEYWEVGSPLHF
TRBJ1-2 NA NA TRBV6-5 TGTGCCAGCAGCCCAGGTGACTATGGCTACACCTTC CASSPGDYGYTF
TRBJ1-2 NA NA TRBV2 TGTGCCAGCAGTACACAACAGGGCTCGGTTGGCTACACCTTC CASSTQQGSVGYTF
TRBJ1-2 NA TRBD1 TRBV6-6 TGTGCCAGCAGTTACTATCCTCGGACAGGGGCTGATGGCTACACCTTC CASSYYPRTGADGYTF
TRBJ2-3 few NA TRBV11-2 TGTGCCAGCAGTTACGGACTCGGCACAGATACGCAGTATTTT CASSYGLGTDTQYF
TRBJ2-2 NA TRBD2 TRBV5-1 TGCGCCAGCAGCTTGGGAGCGGGGGTTAACACCGGGGAGCTGTTTTTT CASSLGAGVNTGELFF
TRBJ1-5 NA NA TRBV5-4 TGTGCCAGCAGCGCACAGGGAAGAATCAATCAGCCCCAGCATTTT CASSAQGRINQPQHF
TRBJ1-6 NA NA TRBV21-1 TGTGCCAGCAGCAAAGAAAGAGGATATAATTCACCCCTCCACTTT CASSKERGYNSPLHF
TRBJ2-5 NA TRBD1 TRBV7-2 TGTGCCAGCAGCTTGGACAGGGACCAAGAGACCCAGTACTTC CASSLDRDQETQYF
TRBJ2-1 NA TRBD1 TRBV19 TGTGCCAGTAGTTCGGGGGGGACAGGGGGCAATGAGCAGTTCTTC CASSSGGTGGNEQFF
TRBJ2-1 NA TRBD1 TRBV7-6 TGTGCCAGCAGCCTCGGGACAGGGGGCCTCTACAATGAGCAGTTCTTC CASSLGTGGLYNEQFF
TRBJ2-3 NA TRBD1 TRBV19 TGTGCCAGTAGTCAGGGACAGGGGATTGGAGATACGCAGTATTTT CASSQGQGIGDTQYF